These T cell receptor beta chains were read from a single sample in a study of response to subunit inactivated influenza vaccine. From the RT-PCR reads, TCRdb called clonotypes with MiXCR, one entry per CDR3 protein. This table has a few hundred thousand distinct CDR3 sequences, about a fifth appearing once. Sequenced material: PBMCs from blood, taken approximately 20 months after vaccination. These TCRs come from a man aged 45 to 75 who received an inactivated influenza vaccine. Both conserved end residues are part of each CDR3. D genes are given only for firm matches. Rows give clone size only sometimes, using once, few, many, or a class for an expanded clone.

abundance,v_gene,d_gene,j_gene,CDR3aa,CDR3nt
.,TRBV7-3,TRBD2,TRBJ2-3,CASGAGGPTDTQYF,TGTGCCAGCGGGGCGGGAGGGCCCACAGATACGCAGTATTTT
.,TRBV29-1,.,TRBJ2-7,CSVGRGRNYEQYF,TGCAGCGTGGGGAGAGGGCGGAACTACGAGCAGTACTTC
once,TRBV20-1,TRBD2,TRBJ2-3,CSAGWTSGTTDTQYF,TGCAGTGCTGGCTGGACTAGCGGTACCACAGATACGCAGTATTTT
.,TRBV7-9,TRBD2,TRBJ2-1,CASSRSGGAYNEQFF,TGTGCCAGCAGCCGCAGCGGGGGGGCTTACAATGAGCAGTTCTTC
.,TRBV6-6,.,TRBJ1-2,CASIHREEGYTF,TGTGCCAGCATCCACAGGGAGGAAGGCTACACCTTC
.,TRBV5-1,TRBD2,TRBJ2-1,CASSLPRLAGNNEQFF,TGCGCCAGCAGCTTGCCGCGGCTAGCGGGGAACAATGAGCAGTTCTTC
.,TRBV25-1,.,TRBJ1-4,CASGELGIGVLPNEKLFF,TGTGCCAGCGGTGAACTCGGCATAGGGGTATTACCTAATGAAAAACTGTTTTTT
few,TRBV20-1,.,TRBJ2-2,CSARRRTNTGELFF,TGCAGTGCTAGACGCAGGACTAACACCGGGGAGCTGTTTTTT
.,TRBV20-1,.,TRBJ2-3,CSARTAQRSTDTQYF,TGCAGTGCTAGAACGGCCCAGCGGAGCACAGATACGCAGTATTTT
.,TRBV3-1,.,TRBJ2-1,CASSPAPSATYNEQFF,TGTGCCAGCAGCCCCGCGCCTAGCGCTACCTACAATGAGCAGTTCTTC
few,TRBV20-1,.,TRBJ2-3,CSARDLLAEGDTQYF,TGCAGTGCTAGAGATCTACTAGCTGAGGGAGATACGCAGTATTTT
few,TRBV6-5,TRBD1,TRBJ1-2,CASTFTGTGHGYTF,TGTGCCAGCACTTTTACCGGGACAGGGCACGGCTACACCTTC
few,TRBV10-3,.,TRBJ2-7,CAISDSTPGTGEQYF,TGTGCCATCAGTGATTCGACACCCGGCACAGGCGAGCAGTACTTC
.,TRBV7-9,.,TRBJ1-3,CASSFRSRNTIYF,TGTGCCAGCAGCTTTCGGTCCCGAAACACCATATATTTT
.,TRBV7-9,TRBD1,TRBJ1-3,CASSPPGTGMRNTIYF,TGTGCCAGCAGCCCCCCCGGGACAGGGATGAGAAACACCATATATTTT
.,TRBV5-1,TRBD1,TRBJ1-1,CASSLVAGGSTEAFF,TGCGCCAGCAGCTTGGTGGCAGGGGGTAGCACTGAAGCTTTCTTT
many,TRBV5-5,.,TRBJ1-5,CASSLGSGFNSNQPQHF,TGTGCCAGCAGCTTGGGGTCAGGGTTTAATAGCAATCAGCCCCAGCATTTT
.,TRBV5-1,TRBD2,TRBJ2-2,CASAGGAQNTGELFF,TGCGCCAGCGCCGGGGGGGCACAGAACACCGGGGAGCTGTTTTTT
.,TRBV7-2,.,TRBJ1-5,CASSLVPSPQPQHF,TGTGCCAGCAGCTTAGTTCCCTCGCCTCAGCCCCAGCATTTT